This T cell receptor (beta chain) was sequenced in a study of blood T cell repertoires in COVID-19. Sequencing was performed with immunoSEQ multiplex PCR; in TCRdb, only in-frame clones are kept and a portion is missing. The sample yields about 180,000 clones, approximately 86% seen once. Per germline, CDR1 SGHRS and CDR2 YFSETQ. Trimming pared 6 bases from V and 3 bases from J, leaving 18 bases between. The CDR3 length is 15 residues. V gene TRBV5-1 combines with J gene TRBJ2-5, with D hard to call. This TCR derives from a man between 60 and 75 years old with COVID-19, enrolled during active disease. The sequencing sample was made of peripheral blood. The CDR3 region has the DNA TGCGCCAGCACCCCAACGAGAGTCGAAAAAGAGACCCAGTACTTC. Translating gives CASTPTRVEKETQYF.